Described below is a single TCR beta chain sequence and its context. This entry belongs to a study of cytomegalovirus exposure and HLA in healthy donors. V gave up 3 bases and J gave up 9 bases, with 15 bases separating them. This CDR3 has 15 amino acids. Looked up from germline, CDR1 is LNHDA and CDR2 is SQIVND (reference sequence). PCR primers comprised 60 Vbeta and 13 Jbeta primers. Clones were read by immunoSEQ multiplex PCR, and TCRdb kept only the in-frame ones, dropping some. The sample records about 97,000 clones, roughly 74% being singletons. Material for sequencing was PBMCs. The gene calls are TRBV19 and TRBJ1-6, with D perhaps TRBD1 (6 bases). This receptor was obtained from a woman aged 40 to 49 in good health and CMV-seronegative. DNA of the CDR3: TGTGCCAGTAGTATTGCTCAGGGGAGCGCTTCACCCCTCCACTTT. Protein product: CASSIAQGSASPLHF.